The 8 T cell receptor beta chains presented below share a single source sample, sequenced in a study of T-cell reconstitution after alpha-beta-depleted transplantation in children. TCRbeta library construction was performed incorporating unique molecular identifiers. TCRdb reprocessed the PCR reads via MiXCR and lists one record per CDR3 protein. The repertoire holds around 300,000 distinct CDR3 sequences, approximately 23% seen once, with 11% in the top ten. This material consisted of PBMCs, mostly from graft donor cells, taken 180 days after TCRalphabeta/CD19-depleted stem cell transplant. These receptor sequences come from a male patient younger than 18 who had a stem cell transplant for acute lymphoblastic leukemia, so the T cells may come from the graft donor.

The chain joins TRBV12-3 or TRBV12-4 to TRBJ1-4; TRBD1 is a possible D gene (5 bases). V gave up 7 bases and J gave up 0 bases, with 15 bases separating them. This CDR3 comprises 16 residues. Here the CDR3 DNA reads TGTGCCAGCACCATGAGGGGCATAGCAACTAATGAAAAACTGTTTTTT. Translating it yields CASTMRGIATNEKLFF.

This clonotype occurred a few times. In DNA form, the CDR3 reads TGTGCCAGCAGCTTAGCCGGGGGCCCCTCCTACGAGCAGTACTTC. Its protein is CASSLAGGPSYEQYF. The rearrangement links TRBV7-8 to TRBJ2-7, with D possibly being TRBD1 or TRBD2 (6 bases each). The CDR3 runs 15 residues. The V end lost 0 bases, the J end lost 0 bases, and 9 bases lay between the germline ends. Germline V gene lookup returns CDR1 SGHVS and CDR2 FQNEAQ.

The CDR3: CSVGGGLAGVPLSYEQYF. The CDR3 bases are TGCAGCGTTGGAGGCGGGCTAGCGGGAGTACCCCTCTCCTACGAGCAGTACTTC. This sequence joins TRBV29-1 and TRBJ2-7; TRBD2 matches at 10 bases. V shed 4 bases, J shed 0 bases, and the junction held 15 bases outside the gene matches. Germline CDR1 and CDR2: SQVTM and ANQGSEA. This CDR3 is built from 18 residues.

This clonotype occurred a few times. The CDR3 sequence is CASSQWTHEPNEQFF. CDR3 DNA: TGCGCCAGCAGCCAATGGACGCATGAACCCAATGAGCAGTTCTTC. This chain connects TRBV4-1 to TRBJ2-1; no clear D. CDR1 and CDR2 from the germline V gene are MGHRA and YSYEKL. The CDR3 length is 15 residues. Trimming shortened V by 2 bases and J by 6 bases, and 14 bases separated the two germline ends.

The chain employs TRBV7-3 and TRBJ2-3, with 7 bases lining up with TRBD1. CDR1 and CDR2 (germline): SGHTA, FQGTGA. With 3 bases clipped from V and 2 bases from J, the junction kept 8 bases outside the gene matches. The CDR3 runs 16 residues. This CDR3 reads CASSLGRGHYTDTQYF. CDR3 coding DNA: TGTGCCAGCAGCTTGGGTAGGGGGCACTACACAGATACGCAGTATTTT. The variable domain in full, completed from reference TRBV7-3 and TRBJ2-3, reads GAGVSQTPSNKVTEKGKYVELRCDPISGHTALYWYRQSLGQGPEFLIYFQGTGAADDSGLPNDRFFAVRPEGSVSTLKIQRTERGDSAVYLCASSLGRGHYTDTQYFGPGTRLTVL.

This clonotype occurred a few times. This chain connects TRBV5-1 to TRBJ2-7; D is unresolved. There are 13 residues in the CDR3. Germline CDR1 reads SGHRS; CDR2 reads YFSETQ. V gave up 0 bases and J gave up 4 bases, with 8 bases separating them. CDR3 DNA: TGCGCCAGCAGCTTGGAAGCGTATTACGAGCAGTACTTC. Translated: CASSLEAYYEQYF.

This clonotype showed up just a few times. The V gene is TRBV5-1, the J gene TRBJ2-3, with 8 bases fitting TRBD2. Per germline, CDR1 SGHRS and CDR2 YFSETQ. The length of the CDR3 is 16 residues. Unmatched junction bases numbered 12, after V lost 5 bases and J lost 4 bases. The CDR3 nucleotides read TGCGCCAGCAGACCCCAGCCCGGGAGGGCCTCAGATACGCAGTATTTT. It encodes CASRPQPGRASDTQYF. The whole variable domain, filled in from reference TRBV5-1 and TRBJ2-3, reads KAGVTQTPRYLIKTRGQQVTLSCSPISGHRSVSWYQQTPGQGLQFLFEYFSETQRNKGNFPGRFSGRQFSNSRSEMNVSTLELGDSALYLCASRPQPGRASDTQYFGPGTRLTVL.

This chain links TRBV11-2 with TRBJ2-5, with TRBD1 identical over 9 bases. V lost 2 bases and J lost 5; bases outside the gene matches: 6. CDR1 and CDR2 from the germline V gene are SGHAT and FQNNGV. This CDR3 comprises 15 residues. In DNA, the CDR3 is TGTGCCAGCAGCTTACCCACAGGGGGCGGGGAGACCCAGTACTTC. The encoded protein is CASSLPTGGGETQYF. Combining the CDR3 with reference TRBV11-2 and TRBJ2-5 gives the whole variable domain EAGVAQSPRYKIIEKRQSVAFWCNPISGHATLYWYQQILGQGPKLLIQFQNNGVVDDSQLPKDRFSAERLKGVDSTLKIQPAKLEDSAVYLCASSLPTGGGETQYFGPGTRLLVL.